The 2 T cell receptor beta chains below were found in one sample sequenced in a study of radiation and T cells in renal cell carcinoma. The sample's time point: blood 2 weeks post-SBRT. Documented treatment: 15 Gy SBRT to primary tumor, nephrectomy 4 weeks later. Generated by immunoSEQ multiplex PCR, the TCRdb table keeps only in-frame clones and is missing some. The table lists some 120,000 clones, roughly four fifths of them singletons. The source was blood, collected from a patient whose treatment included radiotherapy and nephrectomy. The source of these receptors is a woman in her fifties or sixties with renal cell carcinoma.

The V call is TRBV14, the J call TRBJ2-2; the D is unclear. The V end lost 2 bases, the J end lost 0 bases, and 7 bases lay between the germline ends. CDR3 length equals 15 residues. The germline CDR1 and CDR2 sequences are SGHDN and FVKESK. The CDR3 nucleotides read TGTGCCAGCAGCCAAATGAAGGCGAACACCGGGGAGCTGTTTTTT. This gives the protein CASSQMKANTGELFF.

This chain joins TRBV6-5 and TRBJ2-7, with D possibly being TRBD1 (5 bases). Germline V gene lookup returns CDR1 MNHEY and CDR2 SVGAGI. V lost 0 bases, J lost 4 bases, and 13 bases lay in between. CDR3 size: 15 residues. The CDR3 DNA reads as TGTGCCAGCAGTTACTCGATAGGGGCGAATTACGAGCAGTACTTC. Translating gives CASSYSIGANYEQYF.